This T cell receptor (beta chain) was recovered during a study of blood T cell repertoires in COVID-19. Per the original data handling: Estimates of nucleated cell counts were drawn from the amplification of reference gene primers. Measured with immunoSEQ multiplex PCR; TCRdb has only the in-frame clones, and not every one. V and J calls and clone size are given by that table; D and trimming were obtained from the DNA. The table has 200,000 to 300,000 clones, 88% seen once; the top ten hold around 0.98%. V was shortened by 5 bases and J by 2 bases, with 19 bases between the two germline ends. The V gene's germline CDR1 is SGHVS and CDR2 FQNEAQ. This CDR3 has 16 amino acids.

V usage is TRBV7-8 and J usage is TRBJ2-7, with a weak D call TRBD2 (8 bases). Sequenced: peripheral blood. This receptor was identified in a woman aged 40 to 49 who had recovered from COVID-19. For the CDR3, the DNA is TGTGCCAGCAGCCCAGGGGGTAGCGGGACGACCTACGAGCAGTACTTC. This codes for CASSPGGSGTTYEQYF.